This T cell receptor (beta chain) was identified in a study of blood T cell repertoires in COVID-19. Only in-frame clones appear in the TCRdb table, and some are missing; sequencing was by immunoSEQ multiplex PCR. Among fewer than 250,000 clones, 85% to 90% were seen once, and the ten largest hold about 0.95%. V was shortened by 5 bases and J by 4 bases, with 11 bases between the two germline ends. Germline-derived CDR1 and CDR2 are LNHNV and YYDKDF (reference sequence). The length of the CDR3 is 13 residues. This clone has a single count. Sequenced material: PBMCs or T cells enriched from blood (not recorded which). J is TRBJ1-2 and V is TRBV15; D is uncertain. This sequence originates from a man in his fifties or sixties who had been exposed to COVID-19. This CDR3 reads CATSRMEPYGYTF. CDR3 in DNA: TGTGCCACCAGCCGGATGGAGCCCTATGGCTACACCTTC.